This TCR beta chain was observed in a study of shared clonotypes between healthy human individuals. Into CD45RA+ naive and CD45RA-negative memory subsets, the CD4+ cells were split. Source study methods: ImmunoSEQ only sent back junction sequences with no quality scores, so filtering was done differently. Only in-frame clones appear in the TCRdb table, and some are missing; sequencing was by immunoSEQ multiplex PCR. V, J and clone size are those of that table, while D and trimming were read from the DNA. The sample lists 2 million to 2.5 million clones; approximately 94% were seen once. J gave up 1 base and V 7 bases, and 16 bases lay outside the gene matches. Germline V gene data show CDR1 as SGDLS and CDR2 as YYNGEE. The CDR3 has 18 amino acids.

The receptor was isolated from a man aged 18 to 30 in good health. This chain joins TRBV9 and TRBJ2-1; 8 bases are a match to TRBD2. The specimen was naive CD4+ T cells sorted from blood. Subset described: CD45RA+ positively selected. CDR3 residues: CASGDHRGGQRSYNEQFF. The CDR3, as DNA: TGTGCCAGCGGAGACCACCGCGGGGGGCAAAGGTCCTACAATGAGCAGTTCTTC.